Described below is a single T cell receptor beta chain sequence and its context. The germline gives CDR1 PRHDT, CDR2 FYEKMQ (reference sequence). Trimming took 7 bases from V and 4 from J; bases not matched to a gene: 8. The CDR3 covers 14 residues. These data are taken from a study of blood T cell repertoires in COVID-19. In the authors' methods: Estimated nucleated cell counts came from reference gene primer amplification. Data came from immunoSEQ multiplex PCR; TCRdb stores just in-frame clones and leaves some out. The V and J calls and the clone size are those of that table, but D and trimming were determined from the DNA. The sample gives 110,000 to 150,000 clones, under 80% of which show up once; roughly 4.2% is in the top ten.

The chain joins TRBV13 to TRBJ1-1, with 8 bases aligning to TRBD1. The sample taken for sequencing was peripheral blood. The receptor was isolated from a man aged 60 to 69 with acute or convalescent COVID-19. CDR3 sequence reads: CASIRTGYGTEAFF. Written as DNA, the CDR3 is TGTGCCAGCATCAGGACAGGGTACGGCACTGAAGCTTTCTTT.